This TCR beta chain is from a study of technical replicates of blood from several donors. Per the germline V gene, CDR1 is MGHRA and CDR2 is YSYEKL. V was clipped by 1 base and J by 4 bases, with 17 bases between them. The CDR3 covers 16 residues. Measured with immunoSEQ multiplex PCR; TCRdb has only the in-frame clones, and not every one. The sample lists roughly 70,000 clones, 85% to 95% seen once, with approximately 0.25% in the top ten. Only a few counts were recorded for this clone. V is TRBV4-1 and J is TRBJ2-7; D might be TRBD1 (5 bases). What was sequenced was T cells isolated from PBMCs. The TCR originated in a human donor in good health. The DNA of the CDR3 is TGCGCCAGCAGCCAAGGCTCAGGGTCCCTCTTTTACGAGCAGTACTTC. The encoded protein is CASSQGSGSLFYEQYF.